This T cell receptor (beta chain) was documented in a study of blood T cells in healthy people across ages. Trimming at V came to 4 bases and at J to 0 bases, leaving 4 bases not matched to a gene. The CDR3 has 17 amino acids. Germline loops: CDR1 SNHLY, CDR2 FYNNEI. PCR was performed a second time for roughly 7 to 12 cycles using a sample-barcoded 5' primer and a J-beta primer mix. A template-switch adaptor with 12 random nucleotides tagged each cDNA molecule. TCRdb processed the 5' RACE reads anew with MiXCR; each CDR3 protein has one entry. The profile shows around 1.5 million distinct CDR3 sequences, about 31% of them singletons. Broader study findings: Using unsorted PBMCs precluded a conclusive naive versus antigen-experienced comparison.

In this sample, this clonotype turned up a few times. Its antigen is as yet unknown. The genes are TRBV2 and TRBJ2-6, with 9 nucleotides matching TRBD2. The sequence came from a woman under 40 in good health. The sample comprised blood. CDR3 nucleotide sequence: TGTGCCAGCAGTGGGACTAGCGCCCGCTCTGGGGCCAACGTCCTGACTTTC. Protein sequence: CASSGTSARSGANVLTF.